The T cell receptor (beta chain) described here comes from a study of cytomegalovirus exposure and HLA in healthy donors. This clone was seen once. Clones were sequenced by immunoSEQ multiplex PCR, and TCRdb holds only the in-frame ones, with some missing. The sample records 70,000 or so clones, around 93% being singletons. The receptor comes from a woman aged 18-29 years in good health and CMV-seronegative. The material sequenced was PBMCs.

CDR3 DNA sequence: TGTGCCAGCAGCTCGGACGGGACTAGCGAATGGCCCACAGATACGCAGTATTTT. It specifies CASSSDGTSEWPTDTQYF. This chain joins TRBV13 and TRBJ2-3, with 10 positions matching TRBD2. The CDR3 extends over 18 amino acids. The germline V gene encodes CDR1 PRHDT and CDR2 FYEKMQ (reference sequence). V gave up 4 bases and J gave up 2 bases; unmatched junction bases: 12.